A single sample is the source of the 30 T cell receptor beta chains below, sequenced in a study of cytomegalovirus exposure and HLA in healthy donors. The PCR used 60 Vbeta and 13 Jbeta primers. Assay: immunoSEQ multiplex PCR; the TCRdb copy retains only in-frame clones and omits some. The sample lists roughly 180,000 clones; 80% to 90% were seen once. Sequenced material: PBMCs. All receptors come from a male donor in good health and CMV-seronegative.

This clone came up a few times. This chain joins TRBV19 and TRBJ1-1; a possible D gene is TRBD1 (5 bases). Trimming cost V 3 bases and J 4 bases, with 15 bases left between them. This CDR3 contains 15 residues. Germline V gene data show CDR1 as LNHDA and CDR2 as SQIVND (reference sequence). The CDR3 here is CASSMAWQGGTEAFF. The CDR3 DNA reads TGTGCCAGTAGTATGGCGTGGCAGGGAGGCACTGAAGCTTTCTTT.

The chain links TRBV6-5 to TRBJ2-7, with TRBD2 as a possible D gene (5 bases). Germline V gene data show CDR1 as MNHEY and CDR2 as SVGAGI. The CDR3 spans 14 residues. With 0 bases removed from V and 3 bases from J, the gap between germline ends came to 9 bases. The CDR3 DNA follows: TGTGCCAGCAGTTACTCGTTGGGGAGCTACGAGCAGTACTTC. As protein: CASSYSLGSYEQYF.

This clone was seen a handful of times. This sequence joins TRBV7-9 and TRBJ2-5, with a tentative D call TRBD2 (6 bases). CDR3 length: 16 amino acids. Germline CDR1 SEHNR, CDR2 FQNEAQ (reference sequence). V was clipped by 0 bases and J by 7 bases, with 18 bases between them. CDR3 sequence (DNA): TGTGCCAGCAGCTTAGCAGGTGCTAGCGTCCCAGGGACCCAGTACTTC. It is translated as CASSLAGASVPGTQYF.

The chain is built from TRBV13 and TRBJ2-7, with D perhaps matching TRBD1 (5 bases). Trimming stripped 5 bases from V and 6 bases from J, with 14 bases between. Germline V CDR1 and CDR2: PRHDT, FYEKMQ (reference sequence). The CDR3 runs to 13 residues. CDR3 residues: CASSPQGIGEQYF. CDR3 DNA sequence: TGTGCCAGCAGCCCTCAGGGAATTGGCGAGCAGTACTTC.

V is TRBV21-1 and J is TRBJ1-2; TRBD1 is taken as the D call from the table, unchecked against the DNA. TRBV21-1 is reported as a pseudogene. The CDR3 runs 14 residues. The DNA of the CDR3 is TGTGCCAGCAGCAAAGCGCAGGGTAGATGGGGCTACACCTTC. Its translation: CASSKAQGRWGYTF.

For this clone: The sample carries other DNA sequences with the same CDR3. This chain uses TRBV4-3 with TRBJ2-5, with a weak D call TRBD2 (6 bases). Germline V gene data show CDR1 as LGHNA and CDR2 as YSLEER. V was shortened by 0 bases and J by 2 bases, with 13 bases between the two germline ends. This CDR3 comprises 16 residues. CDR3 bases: TGCGCCAGCAGCCAAGATACTAGCCGGGGGCAAGAGACCCAGTACTTC. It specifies CASSQDTSRGQETQYF.

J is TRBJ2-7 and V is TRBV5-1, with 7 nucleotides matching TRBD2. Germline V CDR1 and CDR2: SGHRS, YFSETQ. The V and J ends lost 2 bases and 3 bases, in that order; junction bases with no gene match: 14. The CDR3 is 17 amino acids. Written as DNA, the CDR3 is TGCGCCAGCAGCTTAGGGAGGGGCCTCTTTCCCCTCTACGAGCAGTACTTC. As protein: CASSLGRGLFPLYEQYF.

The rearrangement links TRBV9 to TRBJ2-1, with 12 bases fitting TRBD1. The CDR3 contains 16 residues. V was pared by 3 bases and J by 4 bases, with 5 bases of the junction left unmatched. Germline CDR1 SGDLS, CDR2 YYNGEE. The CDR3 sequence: CASSARDRGRYNEQFF. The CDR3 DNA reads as TGTGCCAGCAGCGCCCGGGACAGGGGGCGTTACAATGAGCAGTTCTTC.

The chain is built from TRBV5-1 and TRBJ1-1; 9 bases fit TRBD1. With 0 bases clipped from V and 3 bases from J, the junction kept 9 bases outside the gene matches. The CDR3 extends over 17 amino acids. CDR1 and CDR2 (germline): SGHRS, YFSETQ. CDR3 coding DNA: TGCGCCAGCAGCTTGGCCCTTCCGCGGGACAGGGACACTGAAGCTTTCTTT. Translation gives CASSLALPRDRDTEAFF.

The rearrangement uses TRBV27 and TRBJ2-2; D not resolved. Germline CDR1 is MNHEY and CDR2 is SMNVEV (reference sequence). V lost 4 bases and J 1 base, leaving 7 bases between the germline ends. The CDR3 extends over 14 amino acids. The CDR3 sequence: CASSYGRNTGELFF. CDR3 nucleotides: TGTGCCAGCAGTTATGGCAGGAACACCGGGGAGCTGTTTTTT.

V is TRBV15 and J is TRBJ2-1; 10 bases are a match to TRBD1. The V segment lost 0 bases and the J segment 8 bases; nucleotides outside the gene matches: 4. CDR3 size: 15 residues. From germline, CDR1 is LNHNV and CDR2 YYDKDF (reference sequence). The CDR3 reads CATSRDRTGGDEQFF. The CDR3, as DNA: TGTGCCACCAGCAGAGATCGGACAGGGGGGGATGAGCAGTTCTTC.

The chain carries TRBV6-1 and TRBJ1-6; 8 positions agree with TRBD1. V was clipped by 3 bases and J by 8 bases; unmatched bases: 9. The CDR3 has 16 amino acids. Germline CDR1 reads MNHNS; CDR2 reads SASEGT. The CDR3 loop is CASSEWQGARDSPLHF. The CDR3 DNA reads TGTGCCAGCAGTGAGTGGCAGGGGGCTAGGGATTCACCCCTCCACTTT.

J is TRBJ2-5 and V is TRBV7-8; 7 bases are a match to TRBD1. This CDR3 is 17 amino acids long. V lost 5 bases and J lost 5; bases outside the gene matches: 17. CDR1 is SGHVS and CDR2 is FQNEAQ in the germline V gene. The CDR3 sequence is CASSGPPTGRPWETQYF. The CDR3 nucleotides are TGTGCCAGCAGCGGCCCCCCGACAGGGCGACCTTGGGAGACCCAGTACTTC.

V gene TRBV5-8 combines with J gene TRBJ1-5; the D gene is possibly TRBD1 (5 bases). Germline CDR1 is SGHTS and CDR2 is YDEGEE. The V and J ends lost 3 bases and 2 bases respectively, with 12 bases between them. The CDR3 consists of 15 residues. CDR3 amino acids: CASSSDRFGNQPQHF. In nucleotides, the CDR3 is TGTGCCAGCAGCTCTGACAGATTTGGCAATCAGCCCCAGCATTTT.

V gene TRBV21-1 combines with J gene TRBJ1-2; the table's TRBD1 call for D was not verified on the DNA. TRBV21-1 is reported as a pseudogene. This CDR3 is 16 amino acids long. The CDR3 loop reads CASSNKTSTGIYGYTF. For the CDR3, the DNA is TGTGCCAGCAGCAACAAGACATCAACAGGAATCTATGGCTACACCTTC.

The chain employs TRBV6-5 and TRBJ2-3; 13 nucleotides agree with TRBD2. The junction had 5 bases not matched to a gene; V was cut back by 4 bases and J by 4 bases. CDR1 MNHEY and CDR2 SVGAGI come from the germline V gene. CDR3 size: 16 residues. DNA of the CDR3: TGTGCCAGCAGTTTCACTAGCGGGGGGGCGTCAGATACGCAGTATTTT. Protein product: CASSFTSGGASDTQYF.

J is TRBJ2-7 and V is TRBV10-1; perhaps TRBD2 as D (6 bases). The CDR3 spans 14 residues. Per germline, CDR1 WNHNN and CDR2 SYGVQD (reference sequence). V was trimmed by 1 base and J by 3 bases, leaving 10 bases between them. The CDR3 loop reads CASSELRGGYEQYF. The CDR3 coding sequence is TGCGCCAGCAGTGAGTTGCGGGGAGGCTACGAGCAGTACTTC.

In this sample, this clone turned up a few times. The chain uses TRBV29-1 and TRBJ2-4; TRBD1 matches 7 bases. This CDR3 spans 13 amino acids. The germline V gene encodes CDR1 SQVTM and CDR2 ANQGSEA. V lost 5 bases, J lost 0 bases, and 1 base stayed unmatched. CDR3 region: CSVWTGAKNIQYF. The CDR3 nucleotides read TGCAGCGTTTGGACAGGAGCCAAAAACATTCAGTACTTC.

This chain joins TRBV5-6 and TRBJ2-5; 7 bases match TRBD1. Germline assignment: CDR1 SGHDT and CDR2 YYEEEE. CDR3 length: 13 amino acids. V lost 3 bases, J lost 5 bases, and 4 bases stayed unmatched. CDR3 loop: CASSYDRAETQYF. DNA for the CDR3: TGTGCCAGCAGCTACGACAGGGCGGAGACCCAGTACTTC.

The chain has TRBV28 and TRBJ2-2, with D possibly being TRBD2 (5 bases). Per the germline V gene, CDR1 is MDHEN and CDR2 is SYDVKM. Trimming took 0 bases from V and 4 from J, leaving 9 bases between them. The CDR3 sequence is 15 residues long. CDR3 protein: CASSLWRARTGELFF. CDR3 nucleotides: TGTGCCAGCAGTTTATGGCGGGCGCGCACCGGGGAGCTGTTTTTT.

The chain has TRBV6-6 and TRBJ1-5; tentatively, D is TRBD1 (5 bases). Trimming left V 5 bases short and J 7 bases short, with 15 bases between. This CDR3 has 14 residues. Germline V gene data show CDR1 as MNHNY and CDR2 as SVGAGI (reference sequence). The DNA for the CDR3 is TGTGCCAGCAGTGCCGGGGGAAGCGGGCAGCCCCAGCATTTT. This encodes CASSAGGSGQPQHF.

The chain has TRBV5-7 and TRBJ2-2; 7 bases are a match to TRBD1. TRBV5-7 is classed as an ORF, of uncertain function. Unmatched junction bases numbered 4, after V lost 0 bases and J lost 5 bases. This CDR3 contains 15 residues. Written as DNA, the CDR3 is TGTGCCAGCAGCTTGGGAGGGGGCCGAACCGGGGAGCTGTTTTTT. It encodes CASSLGGGRTGELFF.

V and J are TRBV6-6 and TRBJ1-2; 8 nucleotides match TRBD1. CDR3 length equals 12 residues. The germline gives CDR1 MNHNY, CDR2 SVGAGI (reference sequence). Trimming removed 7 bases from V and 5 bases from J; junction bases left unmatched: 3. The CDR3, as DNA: TGTGCCAGCACTCAGGGGGCGTATGGCTACACCTTC. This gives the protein CASTQGAYGYTF.

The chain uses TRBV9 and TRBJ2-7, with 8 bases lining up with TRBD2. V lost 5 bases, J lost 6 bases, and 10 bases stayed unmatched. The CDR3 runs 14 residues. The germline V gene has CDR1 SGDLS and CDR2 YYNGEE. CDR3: CASSLRSGSGEQYF. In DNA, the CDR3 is TGTGCCAGCAGTCTCCGAAGCGGGAGTGGCGAGCAGTACTTC.

The CDR3 DNA reads TGCGCCAGCAGCTTGGGACAGGGGGCCAACGAGCAGTACTTC. Its protein is CASSLGQGANEQYF. The chain uses TRBV5-1 and TRBJ2-7, with 10 bases lining up with TRBD1. Germline V CDR1 and CDR2: SGHRS, YFSETQ. This CDR3 region has 14 residues. The V segment lost 0 bases and the J segment 5 bases; nucleotides outside the gene matches: 2.

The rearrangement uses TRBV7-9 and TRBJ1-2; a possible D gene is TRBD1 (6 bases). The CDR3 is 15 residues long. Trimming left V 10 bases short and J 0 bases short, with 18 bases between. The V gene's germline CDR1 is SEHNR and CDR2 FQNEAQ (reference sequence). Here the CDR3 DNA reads TGTGCCACCGAGCTTAGGGGGGGTCCTAACTATGGCTACACCTTC. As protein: CATELRGGPNYGYTF.

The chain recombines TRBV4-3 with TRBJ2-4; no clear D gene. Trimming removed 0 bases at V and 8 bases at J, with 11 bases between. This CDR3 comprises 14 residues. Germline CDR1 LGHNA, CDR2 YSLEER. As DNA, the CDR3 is TGCGCCAGCAGCCAAGATCGCCCTAGTCACATTCAGTACTTC. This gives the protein CASSQDRPSHIQYF.

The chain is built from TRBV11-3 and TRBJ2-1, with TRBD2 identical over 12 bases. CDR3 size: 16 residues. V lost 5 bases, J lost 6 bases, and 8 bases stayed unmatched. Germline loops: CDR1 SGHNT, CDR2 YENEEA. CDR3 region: CASSPNLAGGINEQFF. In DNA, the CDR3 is TGTGCCAGCAGCCCTAATCTAGCGGGGGGGATCAATGAGCAGTTCTTC.

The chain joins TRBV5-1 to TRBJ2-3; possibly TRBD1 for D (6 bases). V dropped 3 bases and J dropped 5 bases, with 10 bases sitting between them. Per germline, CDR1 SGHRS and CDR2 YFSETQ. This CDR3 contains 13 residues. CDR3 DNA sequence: TGCGCCAGCAGCTCGGACAGAGGAGATACGCAGTATTTT. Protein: CASSSDRGDTQYF. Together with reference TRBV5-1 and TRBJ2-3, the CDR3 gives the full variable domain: KAGVTQTPRYLIKTRGQQVTLSCSPISGHRSVSWYQQTPGQGLQFLFEYFSETQRNKGNFPGRFSGRQFSNSRSEMNVSTLELGDSALYLCASSSDRGDTQYFGPGTRLTVL.

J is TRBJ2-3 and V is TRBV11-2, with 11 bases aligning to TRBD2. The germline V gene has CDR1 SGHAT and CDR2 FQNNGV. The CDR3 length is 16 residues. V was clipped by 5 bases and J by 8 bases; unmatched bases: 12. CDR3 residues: CASSIISGGAVSTQYF. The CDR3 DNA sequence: TGTGCCAGCAGCATCATTAGCGGGGGGGCCGTGAGTACGCAGTATTTT. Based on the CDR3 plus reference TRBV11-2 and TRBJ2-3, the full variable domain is EAGVAQSPRYKIIEKRQSVAFWCNPISGHATLYWYQQILGQGPKLLIQFQNNGVVDDSQLPKDRFSAERLKGVDSTLKIQPAKLEDSAVYLCASSIISGGAVSTQYFGPGTRLTVL.